The clone carrying this TCR beta chain occurred many times. This entry belongs to a study of blood T cell repertoires in COVID-19. Using immunoSEQ multiplex PCR, the repertoire was profiled, and TCRdb retains in-frame clones only, with some absent. The sample includes some 45,000 clones, over 75% of them seen just once. Per germline, CDR1 SGHRS and CDR2 YFSETQ. CDR3 length: 16 amino acids. Unmatched junction bases numbered 7, after V lost 1 base and J lost 2 bases. The receptor was isolated from an elderly woman with acute or convalescent COVID-19. The chain carries TRBV5-1 and TRBJ2-3; TRBD2 aligns across 7 bases. Sequenced: peripheral blood. Here the CDR3 reads CASSLSPSGFTDTQYF. In DNA, the CDR3 is TGCGCCAGCAGCTTGAGTCCTAGCGGCTTCACAGATACGCAGTATTTT.